Below are 7 T cell receptor beta chains sequenced from a single sample in a study of OX40 agonist ivuxolimab in advanced cancers. The method was immunoSEQ multiplex PCR; TCRdb's version includes in-frame clones alone and lacks a portion of them. Of some 75,000 clones listed, nearly 90% are singletons. The input for sequencing was CD4+ or CD8+ T cells sorted from blood, taken in a trial of the OX40 agonist ivuxolimab. These TCRs come from an adult with an advanced solid tumor such as melanoma, head and neck, liver or kidney cancer.

This chain uses TRBV9 with TRBJ1-5; D unresolved. V was pared by 3 bases and J by 4 bases, with 14 bases between. The V gene's germline CDR1 is SGDLS and CDR2 YYNGEE. The CDR3 covers 15 residues. This CDR3 is CASSADGKLNQPQHF. CDR3 DNA sequence: TGTGCCAGCAGCGCGGACGGGAAATTGAATCAGCCCCAGCATTTT. The variable domain in full, with the rest retrieved from reference TRBV9 and TRBJ1-5, is DSGVTQTPKHLITATGQRVTLRCSPRSGDLSVYWYQQSLDQGLQFLIQYYNGEERAKGNILERFSAQQFPDLHSELNLSSLELGDSALYFCASSADGKLNQPQHFGDGTRLSIL.

This clone was observed a single time. This sequence joins TRBV7-6 and TRBJ2-5; no reliable D call. The length of the CDR3 is 11 residues. CDR1 is SGHVS and CDR2 is FNYEAQ in the germline V gene. With 1 base removed from V and 7 bases from J, the gap between germline ends came to 4 bases. CDR3 bases: TGTGCCAGCAGCTTAGATGTGACCCAGTACTTC. Translating it yields CASSLDVTQYF.

This clone was seen just once. CDR3 DNA: TGTGCCAGCAGAAAGAACAGGGAGGTGGGAAACACCATATATTTT. This encodes CASRKNREVGNTIYF. This chain links TRBV6-5 with TRBJ1-3, with a weak D call TRBD1 (6 bases). V lost 6 bases and J 4 bases, leaving 16 bases between the germline ends. The germline V gene has CDR1 MNHEY and CDR2 SVGAGI. The CDR3 runs to 15 residues.

The chain couples TRBV5-6 to TRBJ1-5; the match to TRBD1 covers 11 bases. The CDR3 covers 14 residues. The germline CDR1 and CDR2 sequences are SGHDT and YYEEEE. V lost 3 bases, J lost 7 bases, and 3 bases stayed unmatched. CDR3 loop: CASSSDRGLQPQHF. The DNA for the CDR3 is TGTGCCAGCAGCTCGGACAGGGGGCTACAGCCCCAGCATTTT.

V gene TRBV6-6 combines with J gene TRBJ2-7; D might be TRBD2 (7 bases). CDR1 and CDR2 (germline): MNHNY, SVGAGI (reference sequence). The CDR3 length is 15 residues. The V and J ends lost 2 bases and 7 bases respectively, with 18 bases between them. The CDR3 protein is CASSYPRGASKEQYF. Written as DNA, the CDR3 is TGTGCCAGCAGTTACCCCCGGGGGGCCTCTAAAGAGCAGTACTTC.

The chain recombines TRBV14 with TRBJ1-6, with a tentative D call TRBD1 (5 bases). Germline lookup yields CDR1 SGHDN and CDR2 FVKESK. The ends were cut back, 4 bases at V and 9 bases at J, with 16 bases in the middle. The CDR3 is 15 amino acids. CDR3 sequence (DNA): TGTGCCAGCAGCCTTCAATCGGGACCAACTTCACCCCTCCACTTT. It specifies CASSLQSGPTSPLHF.

This clone was counted a single time. The chain combines TRBV6-6 with TRBJ2-2; 7 bases match TRBD1. The CDR3 has 15 residues. Germline lookup yields CDR1 MNHNY and CDR2 SVGAGI (reference sequence). V shed 0 bases and J 6 bases; nucleotides not matched to a gene: 4. CDR3: CASSYSGQGAGELFF. In nucleotides, the CDR3 is TGTGCCAGCAGTTACTCGGGGCAGGGGGCCGGGGAGCTGTTTTTT.